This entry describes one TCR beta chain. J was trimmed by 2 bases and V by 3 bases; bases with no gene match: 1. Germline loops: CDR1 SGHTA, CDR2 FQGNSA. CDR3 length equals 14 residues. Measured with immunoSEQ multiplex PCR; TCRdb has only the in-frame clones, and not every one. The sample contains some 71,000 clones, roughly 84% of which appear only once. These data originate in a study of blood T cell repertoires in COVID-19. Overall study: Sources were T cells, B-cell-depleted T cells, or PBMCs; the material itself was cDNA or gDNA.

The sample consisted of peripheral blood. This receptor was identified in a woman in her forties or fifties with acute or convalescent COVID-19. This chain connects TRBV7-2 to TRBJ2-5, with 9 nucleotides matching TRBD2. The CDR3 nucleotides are TGTGCCAGCAGCTTGACTAGCGGACAAGAGACCCAGTACTTC. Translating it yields CASSLTSGQETQYF.